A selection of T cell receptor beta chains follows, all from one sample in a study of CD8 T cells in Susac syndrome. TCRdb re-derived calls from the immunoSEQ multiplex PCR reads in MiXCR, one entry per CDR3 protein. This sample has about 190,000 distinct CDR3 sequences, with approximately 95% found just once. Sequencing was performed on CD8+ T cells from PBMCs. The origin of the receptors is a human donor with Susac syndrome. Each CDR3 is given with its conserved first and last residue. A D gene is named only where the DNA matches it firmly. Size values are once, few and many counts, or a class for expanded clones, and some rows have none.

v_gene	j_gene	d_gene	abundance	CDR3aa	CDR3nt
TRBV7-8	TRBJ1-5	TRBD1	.	CASRRQGDNQPQHF	TGTGCCAGCAGGCGACAGGGAGACAATCAGCCCCAGCATTTT
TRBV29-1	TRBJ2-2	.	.	CSVIWSTGELFF	TGCAGCGTTATCTGGTCCACCGGGGAGCTGTTTTTT
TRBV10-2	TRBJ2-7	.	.	CASSDGAVGEQYF	TGCGCCAGCAGTGATGGGGCCGTGGGGGAGCAGTACTTC
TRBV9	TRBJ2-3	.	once	CASSAQKSTDTQYF	TGTGCCAGCAGCGCCCAGAAGAGCACAGATACGCAGTATTTT
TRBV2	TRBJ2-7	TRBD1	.	CAIGQDLSAEQYF	TGTGCCATCGGACAGGACCTTTCTGCCGAGCAGTACTTC
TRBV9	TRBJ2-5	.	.	CASSVGPETQYF	TGTGCCAGCAGCGTAGGACCAGAGACCCAGTACTTC
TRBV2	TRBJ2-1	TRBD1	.	CASSPRDRDNEQFF	TGTGCCAGCAGCCCCCGGGACAGGGACAATGAGCAGTTCTTC
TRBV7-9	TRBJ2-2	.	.	CASSLAREMVTGELFF	TGTGCCAGCAGCTTAGCGAGGGAAATGGTTACCGGGGAGCTGTTTTTT
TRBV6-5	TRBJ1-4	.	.	CASRDGATNEKLFF	TGTGCCAGCAGAGACGGAGCAACTAATGAAAAACTGTTTTTT
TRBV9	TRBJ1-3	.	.	CASGGNTIYF	TGTGCCAGCGGAGGAAACACCATATATTTT
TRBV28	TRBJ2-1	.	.	CASSLLVDFNEQFF	TGTGCCAGCAGTTTATTGGTGGACTTCAATGAGCAGTTCTTC
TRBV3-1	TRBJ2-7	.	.	CASSQVLGRLSSYEQYF	TGTGCCAGCAGCCAAGTACTGGGCAGACTGAGCTCCTACGAGCAGTACTTC
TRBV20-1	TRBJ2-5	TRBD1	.	CSARQGGQETQYF	TGCAGTGCGAGACAGGGCGGACAAGAGACCCAGTACTTC
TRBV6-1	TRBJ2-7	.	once	CASTRDGSYEQYF	TGTGCCAGCACTCGAGACGGCTCCTACGAGCAGTACTTC
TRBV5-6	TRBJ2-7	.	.	CASSWQEVHDEQYF	TGTGCCAGCAGCTGGCAGGAAGTTCACGACGAGCAGTACTTC
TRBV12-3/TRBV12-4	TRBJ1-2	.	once	CASSLGPMTEDVYGYTF	TGTGCCAGCAGTTTAGGTCCGATGACGGAGGATGTCTATGGCTACACCTTC
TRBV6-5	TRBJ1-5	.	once	CASSYSLGGDQPQHF	TGTGCCAGCAGTTACTCTTTGGGGGGCGATCAGCCCCAGCATTTT
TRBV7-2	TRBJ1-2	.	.	CASSTSGTSYGYTF	TGTGCCAGCAGTACTTCCGGGACAAGCTATGGCTACACCTTC
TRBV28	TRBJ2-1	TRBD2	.	CASSETLYGEGGDEQFF	TGTGCCAGCAGTGAGACCCTATACGGGGAGGGAGGAGATGAGCAGTTCTTC
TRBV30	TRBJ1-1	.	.	CAWSVLARSEAFF	TGTGCCTGGAGTGTGTTGGCCAGAAGTGAAGCTTTCTTT
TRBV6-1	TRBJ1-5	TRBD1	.	CASSELETGGNQPQHF	TGTGCCAGCAGTGAACTTGAGACAGGGGGTAATCAGCCCCAGCATTTT
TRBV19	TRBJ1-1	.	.	CASIDLNTEAFF	TGTGCCAGCATAGATCTGAACACTGAAGCTTTCTTT
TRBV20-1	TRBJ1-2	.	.	CSATEGHLEGGYTF	TGCAGTGCAACCGAGGGACACCTGGAGGGGGGCTACACCTTC
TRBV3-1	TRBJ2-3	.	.	CASSPVVEGPTDTQYF	TGTGCCAGCAGCCCAGTAGTAGAAGGCCCCACAGATACGCAGTATTTT
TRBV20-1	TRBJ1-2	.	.	CSATPGADYPYGYTF	TGCAGTGCTACTCCAGGGGCGGATTACCCCTATGGCTACACCTTC
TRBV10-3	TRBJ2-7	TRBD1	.	CAISDSGQGSYEQYF	TGTGCCATCAGTGACTCGGGACAGGGGTCCTACGAGCAGTACTTC
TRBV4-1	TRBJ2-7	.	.	CASSQHWLSLYEQYF	TGCGCCAGCAGCCAGCATTGGTTATCCCTCTACGAGCAGTACTTC
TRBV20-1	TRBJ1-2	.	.	CSASGRDYGYTF	TGCAGTGCTAGCGGCAGGGACTATGGCTACACCTTC
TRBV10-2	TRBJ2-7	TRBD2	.	CASSETLAGGEQYF	TGCGCCAGCAGTGAAACACTAGCGGGAGGCGAGCAGTACTTC
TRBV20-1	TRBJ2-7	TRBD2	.	CSALSGRAYEQYF	TGCAGTGCCCTGAGTGGGAGGGCCTACGAGCAGTACTTC
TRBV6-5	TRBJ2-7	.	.	CASSWAGESYEQYF	TGTGCCAGCAGTTGGGCAGGCGAGTCCTACGAGCAGTACTTC
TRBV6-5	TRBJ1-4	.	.	CASRKGRNEKLFF	TGTGCCAGCAGAAAAGGTCGTAATGAAAAACTGTTTTTT
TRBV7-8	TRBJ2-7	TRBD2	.	CASSTSWGGSYEQYF	TGTGCCAGCAGCACTAGTTGGGGGGGTTCCTACGAGCAGTACTTC
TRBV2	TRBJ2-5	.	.	CASTLKETQYF	TGTGCCAGCACCTTGAAAGAGACCCAGTACTTC
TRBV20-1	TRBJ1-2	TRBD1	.	CSARDPGGAKYGYTF	TGCAGTGCTAGAGACCCAGGGGGCGCGAAGTATGGCTACACCTTC
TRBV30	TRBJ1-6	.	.	CAWTPVGAYRDPSSPLHF	TGTGCCTGGACCCCGGTTGGGGCATACAGGGACCCGAGTTCACCCCTCCACTTT
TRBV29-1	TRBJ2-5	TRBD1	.	CSVWAGGFETQYF	TGCAGCGTTTGGGCAGGGGGCTTTGAGACCCAGTACTTC
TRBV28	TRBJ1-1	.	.	CASRDALNTEAFF	TGTGCCAGCAGGGATGCACTGAACACTGAAGCTTTCTTT
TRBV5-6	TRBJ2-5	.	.	CASSIGGMETQYF	TGTGCCAGCAGCATAGGGGGAATGGAGACCCAGTACTTC
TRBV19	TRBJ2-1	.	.	CASSIVRGGNEQFF	TGTGCCAGTAGTATAGTGAGGGGGGGCAATGAGCAGTTCTTC
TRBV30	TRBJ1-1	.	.	CAHSRGNTEAFF	TGTGCCCACTCCCGGGGGAACACTGAAGCTTTCTTT
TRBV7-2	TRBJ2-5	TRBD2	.	CASSFGGGLQETQYF	TGTGCCAGCAGCTTCGGCGGGGGGCTCCAAGAGACCCAGTACTTC
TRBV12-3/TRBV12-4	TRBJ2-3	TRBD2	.	CASSFERGTDTQYF	TGTGCCAGCAGTTTCGAGCGGGGGACAGATACGCAGTATTTT
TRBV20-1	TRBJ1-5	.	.	CSARDGRGSFSNQPQHF	TGCAGTGCTAGAGATGGCCGCGGGAGCTTTAGCAATCAGCCCCAGCATTTT
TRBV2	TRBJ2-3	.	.	CASSIRYNTQYF	TGTGCCAGCAGTATTAGGTACAATACGCAGTATTTT
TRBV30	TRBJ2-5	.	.	CAWSVRAETQYF	TGTGCCTGGAGTGTCCGGGCAGAGACCCAGTACTTC
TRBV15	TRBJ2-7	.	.	CATSRVEGNEQYF	TGTGCCACCAGCAGAGTAGAGGGGAACGAGCAGTACTTC
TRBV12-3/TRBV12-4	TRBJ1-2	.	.	CASSLGVWSYGYTF	TGTGCCAGCAGTCTGGGAGTTTGGAGCTATGGCTACACCTTC
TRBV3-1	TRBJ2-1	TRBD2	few	CASSRTGLASYNEQFF	TGTGCCAGCAGCCGGACCGGACTAGCGTCCTACAATGAGCAGTTCTTC
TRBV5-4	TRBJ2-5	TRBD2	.	CASSLSGGKTQYF	TGTGCCAGCAGCTTGTCGGGAGGGAAGACCCAGTACTTC
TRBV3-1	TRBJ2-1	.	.	CASSLKVSYEQFF	TGTGCCAGCAGCCTGAAGGTCAGTTATGAGCAGTTCTTC
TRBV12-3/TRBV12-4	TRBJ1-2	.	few	CASSLVGGNYGYTF	TGTGCCAGCAGTTTAGTCGGGGGGAACTATGGCTACACCTTC
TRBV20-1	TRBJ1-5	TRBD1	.	CSARGDRGINQPQHF	TGCAGTGCTAGAGGGGACAGGGGAATCAATCAGCCCCAGCATTTT
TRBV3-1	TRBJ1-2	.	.	CASSQEIDGNYGYTF	TGTGCCAGCAGCCAAGAAATAGACGGGAACTATGGCTACACCTTC
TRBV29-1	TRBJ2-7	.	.	CSVWTSKAGSYEQYF	TGCAGCGTTTGGACATCGAAGGCTGGGTCCTACGAGCAGTACTTC
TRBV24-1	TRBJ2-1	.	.	CATSGGLLTDEQFF	TGTGCCACCTCTGGGGGCCTACTTACCGATGAGCAGTTCTTC
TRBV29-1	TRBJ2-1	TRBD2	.	CSVEGRGGGPVNEQFF	TGCAGCGTTGAGGGCCGTGGCGGGGGGCCTGTGAATGAGCAGTTCTTC
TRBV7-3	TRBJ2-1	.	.	CASSLRAWQGNEQFF	TGTGCCAGCAGCTTAAGGGCGTGGCAGGGCAATGAGCAGTTCTTC
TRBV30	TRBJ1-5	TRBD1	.	CAQGGQGGQPQHF	TGTGCCCAAGGAGGACAGGGAGGACAGCCCCAGCATTTT
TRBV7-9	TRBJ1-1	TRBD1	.	CASSLASGTGFFTEAFF	TGTGCCAGCAGCTTAGCCTCCGGGACAGGGTTTTTCACTGAAGCTTTCTTT